A single sample is the source of the 18 T cell receptor beta chains below, sequenced in a study of blood T cell repertoires in COVID-19. Measured with immunoSEQ multiplex PCR; TCRdb has only the in-frame clones, and not every one. The sample lists around 250,000 clones; over 70% were seen once. Input material: PBMCs or T cells enriched from blood (not recorded which). The receptors come from a woman aged 40 to 55 who had been exposed to COVID-19.

This clone is medium-sized by share. This sequence joins TRBV6-4 and TRBJ2-1; TRBD2 matches at 12 bases. CDR3 length equals 16 residues. CDR1 and CDR2 (germline): MRHNA, SNTAGT. V shed 3 bases, J shed 8 bases, and the junction held 8 bases outside the gene matches. The CDR3 DNA follows: TGTGCCAGCAGTGATCAGGCTAGCGGGGGGGCCGATGAGCAGTTCTTC. Translation gives CASSDQASGGADEQFF.

CDR3 sequence: CASSKPGGRAIIHSGNTIYF. In DNA, the CDR3 is TGTGCCAGCAGCAAGCCGGGAGGACGGGCGATTATTCACTCTGGAAACACCATATATTTT. The V call is TRBV21-1, the J call TRBJ1-3. TRBV21-1 is termed a pseudogene. This CDR3 comprises 20 residues.

The rearrangement joins TRBV18 to TRBJ2-2; the match to TRBD2 covers 12 bases. The germline V gene has CDR1 KGHSH and CDR2 LQKENI. The V gene end was trimmed by 2 bases and the J gene end by 4 bases; junction bases not matched to a gene: 8. The CDR3 has 18 amino acids. The DNA of the CDR3 is TGTGCCAGCTCACCAATAACACTAGCGGGAGGTTCCACCGGGGAGCTGTTTTTT. Its protein is CASSPITLAGGSTGELFF.

This clone was seen only once. The chain links TRBV28 to TRBJ2-3; 10 positions match TRBD2. CDR3 length: 18 amino acids. The germline V gene has CDR1 MDHEN and CDR2 SYDVKM. V trimming: 3 bases; J trimming: 1 base; junction bases outside the gene matches: 10. The chain's CDR3 is CASSLPLAGSRRTDTQYF. The CDR3 coding sequence is TGTGCCAGCAGTTTGCCACTAGCGGGGTCGCGGCGCACAGATACGCAGTATTTT.

This clone was counted at least ten times. The genes are TRBV27 and TRBJ2-7; the match to TRBD1 covers 9 bases. V was clipped by 4 bases and J by 7 bases; unmatched bases: 8. Germline CDR1 reads MNHEY; CDR2 reads SMNVEV (reference sequence). The CDR3 sequence is 14 residues long. The CDR3 loop is CASSWEQGAGEQYF. DNA for the CDR3: TGTGCCAGCAGTTGGGAACAGGGGGCGGGTGAGCAGTACTTC.

This clone was seen just once. This sequence joins TRBV6-5 and TRBJ1-1; 7 bases align to TRBD1. With 6 bases clipped from V and 0 bases from J, the junction kept 4 bases outside the gene matches. The CDR3 extends over 14 amino acids. The germline V gene has CDR1 MNHEY and CDR2 SVGAGI. In DNA form, the CDR3 reads TGTGCCAGCAGCCTGGGACAGCTGAACACTGAAGCTTTCTTT. It codes for CASSLGQLNTEAFF.

This clone was observed a single time. The CDR3 sequence is CASSIDPPGTGEAKAFF. DNA for the CDR3: TGTGCCAGTAGTATAGACCCCCCCGGGACAGGGGAAGCAAAAGCTTTCTTT. V is TRBV19 and J is TRBJ1-1; the match to TRBD1 covers 10 bases. Germline CDR1 is LNHDA and CDR2 is SQIVND (reference sequence). The CDR3 length is 17 residues. V was pared by 0 bases and J by 9 bases, with 13 bases of the junction left unmatched.

This clone was detected once. The genes are TRBV4-2 and TRBJ1-2; possibly TRBD1 for D (5 bases). Germline-derived CDR1 and CDR2 are LGHNA and YNFKEQ. The CDR3 length is 14 residues. The V and J ends lost 1 base and 0 bases respectively, with 6 bases between them. In nucleotides, the CDR3 is TGTGCCAGCAGCCAAGCGGGGGCTAACTATGGCTACACCTTC. Its translation is CASSQAGANYGYTF.

This clone showed up just a few times. J is TRBJ1-6 and V is TRBV9; D may be TRBD1 (5 bases). Looked up from germline, CDR1 is SGDLS and CDR2 is YYNGEE. V was cut by 4 bases and J by 9 bases, with 11 bases left in between. The CDR3 sequence is 13 residues long. The DNA for the CDR3 is TGTGCCAGCAGCCTGGGGAGGGGTTCACCCCTCCACTTT. Encoded protein: CASSLGRGSPLHF. The variable domain in full, completed from reference TRBV9 and TRBJ1-6, reads DSGVTQTPKHLITATGQRVTLRCSPRSGDLSVYWYQQSLDQGLQFLIQYYNGEERAKGNILERFSAQQFPDLHSELNLSSLELGDSALYFCASSLGRGSPLHFGNGTRLTVT.

The chain's CDR3 is CASTVDRHYNSPLHF. CDR3 nucleotide sequence: TGTGCCAGCACAGTCGACAGGCACTATAATTCACCCCTCCACTTT. This chain connects TRBV2 to TRBJ1-6; a weak D match, TRBD1 (6 bases). V was trimmed by 7 bases and J by 3 bases, leaving 13 bases between them. In germline, CDR1 is SNHLY, CDR2 FYNNEI. This CDR3 is built from 15 residues.

This clone appeared a few times. The chain links TRBV27 to TRBJ1-5; possibly TRBD1 for D (5 bases). Germline-derived CDR1 and CDR2 are MNHEY and SMNVEV (reference sequence). The CDR3 is 16 amino acids. The V end lost 6 bases, the J end lost 7 bases, and 22 bases lay between the germline ends. This chain's CDR3 is CASSPQFLARDQPQHF. CDR3 bases: TGTGCCAGCAGCCCTCAGTTTTTGGCGCGGGACCAGCCCCAGCATTTT.

The chain links TRBV24-1 to TRBJ2-3; TRBD1 is a possible D gene (5 bases). This CDR3 comprises 16 residues. V gave up 7 bases and J gave up 1 base, with 17 bases separating them. CDR1 and CDR2 from the germline V gene are KGHDR and SFDVKD. The CDR3 loop is CATSGPRARGTDTQYF. Written as DNA, the CDR3 is TGTGCCACCAGCGGTCCCAGGGCGCGAGGCACAGATACGCAGTATTTT.

The chain uses TRBV6-4 and TRBJ2-7, with a tentative D call TRBD2 (7 bases). Looked up from germline, CDR1 is MRHNA and CDR2 is SNTAGT. The CDR3 spans 17 residues. The V and J ends lost 8 bases and 4 bases respectively, with 27 bases between them. CDR3 sequence (DNA): TGTGCCAGCCCCGCCGGGGGGCTGCTATATCCATGGTACGAGCAGTACGTC. This gives the protein CASPAGGLLYPWYEQYV.

This chain uses TRBV5-6 with TRBJ1-4; 9 bases line up with TRBD1. V shed 4 bases and J 8 bases; nucleotides not matched to a gene: 9. Germline V gene data show CDR1 as SGHDT and CDR2 as YYEEEE. The CDR3 extends over 15 amino acids. CDR3 amino acids: CASSIGTGRKEKLFF. The CDR3, as DNA: TGTGCCAGCAGCATAGGGACAGGGAGAAAGGAAAAACTGTTTTTT.

This rearrangement joins TRBV3-1 (or the pseudogene TRBV3-2) to TRBJ1-4; D is unresolved. Germline assignment: CDR1 LGHDT and CDR2 YNNKEL (reference sequence). The germline V and J ends were trimmed by 2 bases and 7 bases, with 11 bases remaining between them. CDR3 length equals 14 residues. As DNA, the CDR3 is TGTGCCAGCAGCCAACGAGGGAGTCTTGAAAAACTGTTTTTT. Residues: CASSQRGSLEKLFF.

The rearrangement uses TRBV7-8 and TRBJ2-1, with TRBD2 identical over 12 bases. There are 15 residues in the CDR3. V lost 3 bases, J lost 9 bases, and 6 bases stayed unmatched. Germline values: CDR1 SGHVS, CDR2 FQNEAQ. CDR3 residues: CASSFLAGGPSEQFF. The CDR3 DNA reads as TGTGCCAGCAGCTTCCTAGCGGGAGGGCCCAGTGAGCAGTTCTTC. Full variable domain (outside the CDR3, taken from reference TRBV7-8 and TRBJ2-1): GAGVSQSPRYKVAKRGQDVALRCDPISGHVSLFWYQQALGQGPEFLTYFQNEAQLDKSGLPSDRFFAERPEGSVSTLKIQRTQQEDSAVYLCASSFLAGGPSEQFFGPGTRLTVL.

This chain joins TRBV10-3 and TRBJ1-2; D may be TRBD1 (5 bases). Per the germline V gene, CDR1 is ENHRY and CDR2 is SYGVKD. With 3 bases removed from V and 8 bases from J, the gap between germline ends came to 19 bases. The CDR3 covers 15 residues. CDR3 sequence: CAISDSEAGRGGYTF. Written as DNA, the CDR3 is TGTGCCATCAGTGATTCCGAGGCAGGGCGAGGAGGCTACACCTTC.

The chain couples TRBV7-2 to TRBJ1-6; D not resolved. Germline loops: CDR1 SGHTA, CDR2 FQGNSA. The CDR3 runs 13 residues. V was shortened by 5 bases and J by 4 bases, with 6 bases between the two germline ends. The CDR3 DNA reads TGTGCCAGCAGCCCACTATATAATTCACCCCTCCACTTT. Its translation: CASSPLYNSPLHF. The complete variable domain, with remaining parts taken from reference TRBV7-2 and TRBJ1-6, reads GAGVSQSPSNKVTEKGKDVELRCDPISGHTALYWYRQSLGQGLEFLIYFQGNSAPDKSGLPSDRFSAERTGGSVSTLTIQRTQQEDSAVYLCASSPLYNSPLHFGNGTRLTVT.